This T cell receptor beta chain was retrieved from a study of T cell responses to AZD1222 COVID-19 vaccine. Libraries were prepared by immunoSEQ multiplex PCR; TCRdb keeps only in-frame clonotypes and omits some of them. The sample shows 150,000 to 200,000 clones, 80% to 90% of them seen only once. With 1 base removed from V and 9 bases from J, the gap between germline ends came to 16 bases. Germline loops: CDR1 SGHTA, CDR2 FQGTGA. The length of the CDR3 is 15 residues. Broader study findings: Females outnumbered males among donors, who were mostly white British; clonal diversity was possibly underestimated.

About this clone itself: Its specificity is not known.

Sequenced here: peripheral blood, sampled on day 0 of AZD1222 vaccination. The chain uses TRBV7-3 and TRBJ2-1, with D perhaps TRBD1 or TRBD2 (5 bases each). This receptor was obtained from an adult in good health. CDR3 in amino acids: CASSLMRERGSEQFF. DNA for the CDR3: TGTGCCAGCAGCTTAATGAGGGAGAGGGGAAGTGAGCAGTTCTTC.